Sequencing of this TCR beta chain was carried out in a study of regulatory T cells in long-lasting Graves disease. This CDR3 has 13 residues. Trimming cost V 2 bases and J 5 bases, with 12 bases left between them. In germline, CDR1 is DFQATT, CDR2 SNEGSKA (reference sequence). Study-wide results and caveats: Those with persistent Graves' had less TCR diversity than newly diagnosed patients.

Combining iRepertoire HTBI primers with Arm-PCR of CDR3 regions, the authors built TCR beta libraries. MiXCR, applied by TCRdb to the multiplex PCR reads, yields one record per CDR3 protein. Here the sample spans around 450,000 distinct CDR3 sequences, about a fifth being singletons. Time point given: persistent/refractory GD, antithyroid drugs over 5 years with positive TRAb. Making the TCR library involved RNA that had been extracted from PBMCs. This clonotype was seen ten or more times. Its cognate antigen is unknown. Material: peripheral blood mononuclear cells (PBMCs), obtained when the disease was refractory, from a patient treated with antithyroid drugs. The clonotype comes from a female donor with Graves disease. The V call is TRBV20-1, the J call TRBJ2-5, with D tentatively TRBD1 or TRBD2 (5 bases each). The CDR3 nucleotides are TGCAGTGCTAGATCCACAGGCGGGGAGACCCAGTACTTC. This sequence encodes CSARSTGGETQYF.